The rows below give T cell receptor beta chains drawn from one sample of a study of blood T cell repertoires in COVID-19. This table comes from immunoSEQ multiplex PCR, and its TCRdb copy is limited to in-frame clones, with some not included. This sample carries about 270,000 clones, around 88% of them seen once, and the ten largest clones take 5.7%. The sample consisted of peripheral blood. Receptor source: a man at least 80 years old with acute or convalescent COVID-19. Both conserved end residues are part of each CDR3. The D gene is left open where the match is weak. Rows may omit the clone size; those that give it use once, few, many or a size class.

clone_size	d_call	v_call	j_call	cdr3_aa	cdr3_nt
once	.	TRBV7-2	TRBJ2-7	CASSYGTLTEQYF	TGTGCCAGCAGCTACGGGACTTTGACCGAGCAGTACTTC
.	.	TRBV2	TRBJ1-3	CASRRGLASSNTIYF	TGTGCCAGCAGGCGGGGGCTAGCGTCGTCGAACACCATATATTTT
.	TRBD2	TRBV3-1/TRBV3-2	TRBJ2-3	CASSPGLEQTDTQYF	TGTGCCAGCAGCCCCGGACTAGAACAAACAGATACGCAGTATTTT
.	.	TRBV5-4	TRBJ1-1	CASSLGAGATEAFF	TGTGCCAGCAGCTTGGGTGCGGGGGCCACTGAAGCTTTCTTT
.	TRBD2	TRBV19	TRBJ2-2	CATVSLAANTGELFF	TGTGCCACCGTGTCGCTAGCGGCGAACACCGGGGAGCTGTTTTTT
.	.	TRBV19	TRBJ1-4	CASTHGGANEKLFF	TGTGCCAGTACCCACGGGGGAGCTAATGAAAAACTGTTTTTT
.	.	TRBV30	TRBJ2-7	CAWSKEGYEQYF	TGTGCCTGGAGTAAGGAGGGTTACGAGCAGTACTTC
.	.	TRBV19	TRBJ1-6	CASMAAAINNSPLHF	TGTGCCAGTATGGCGGCCGCGATTAATAATTCACCCCTCCACTTT
.	TRBD1	TRBV28	TRBJ1-6	CASRPPGGLGSPLHF	TGTGCCAGCAGACCCCCAGGGGGGCTGGGTTCACCCCTCCACTTT
.	.	TRBV11-2	TRBJ1-1	CASSLARENTEAFF	TGTGCCAGCAGCTTAGCCCGAGAGAACACTGAAGCTTTCTTT
.	.	TRBV19	TRBJ2-3	CATAGPNTDTQYF	TGTGCCACCGCGGGACCGAACACAGATACGCAGTATTTT
.	TRBD1	TRBV5-4	TRBJ2-4	CASSLWTGIAKNIQYF	TGTGCCAGCAGCTTGTGGACAGGGATAGCCAAAAACATTCAGTACTTC
.	TRBD1	TRBV10-2	TRBJ1-1	CASSEPSDRENEAFF	TGCGCCAGCAGTGAGCCTTCGGACAGGGAAAATGAAGCTTTCTTT
.	.	TRBV19	TRBJ2-7	CASSIEALATYEQYF	TGTGCCAGTAGTATAGAGGCACTAGCCACCTACGAGCAGTACTTC